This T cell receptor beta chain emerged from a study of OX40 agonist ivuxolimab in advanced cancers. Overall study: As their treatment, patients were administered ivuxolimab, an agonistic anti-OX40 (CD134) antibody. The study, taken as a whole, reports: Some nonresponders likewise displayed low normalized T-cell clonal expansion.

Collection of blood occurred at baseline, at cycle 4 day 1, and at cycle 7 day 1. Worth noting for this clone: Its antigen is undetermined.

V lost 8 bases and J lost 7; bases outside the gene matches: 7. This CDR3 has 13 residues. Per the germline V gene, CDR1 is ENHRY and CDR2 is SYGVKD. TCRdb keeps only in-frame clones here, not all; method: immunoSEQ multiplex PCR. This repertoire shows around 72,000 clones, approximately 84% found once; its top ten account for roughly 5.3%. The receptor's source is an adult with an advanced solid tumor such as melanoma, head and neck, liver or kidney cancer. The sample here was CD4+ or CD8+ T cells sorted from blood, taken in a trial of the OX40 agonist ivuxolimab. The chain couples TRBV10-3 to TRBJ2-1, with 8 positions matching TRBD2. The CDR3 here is CAIRVAGTNEQFF. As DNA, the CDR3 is TGTGCCATCCGAGTAGCGGGGACTAATGAGCAGTTCTTC.